This TCR beta chain appears in the sequencing data of a study of blood T cell repertoires in COVID-19. Overall study: The origin of the acute and convalescent COVID-19 samples was the United States, Italy and Spain. T cells, B-cell-depleted T cells, or PBMCs supplied cDNA or gDNA.

Methods used by the authors: Reference gene primer amplification gave estimated nucleated cell counts. The data were produced by immunoSEQ multiplex PCR, yet TCRdb's version contains in-frame clones alone and is incomplete. V and J calls and clone size come straight from that table; D and trimming were deduced from the DNA. The sample shows about 76,000 clones, approximately 89% of them seen only once. The CDR3 spans 15 residues. Germline CDR1 reads SGHVS; CDR2 reads FNYEAQ. Trimming cost V 2 bases and J 5 bases, with 10 bases left between them. The chain links TRBV7-6 to TRBJ1-6; a possible D gene is TRBD1 (6 bases). Sequencing was done on a sample of peripheral blood. This sequence originates from a human donor in a cohort sampled during active COVID-19. The CDR3 here is CASSLSGANNSPLHF. CDR3 bases: TGTGCCAGCAGCTTATCAGGGGCCAATAATTCACCCCTCCACTTT. The entire variable domain, with the rest obtained from reference TRBV7-6 and TRBJ1-6, is as follows: GAGVSQSPRYKVTKRGQDVALRCDPISGHVSLYWYRQALGQGPEFLTYFNYEAQQDKSGLPNDRFSAERPEGSISTLTIQRTEQRDSAMYRCASSLSGANNSPLHFGNGTRLTVT.